The TCR beta chain under discussion was sequenced for a study of response to subunit inactivated influenza vaccine. Study-wide results and caveats: T cells newly recruited by each seasonal influenza vaccination are few, the authors suggested.

The ends lost 4 bases at V and 5 bases at J; junction bases unmatched: 7. This CDR3 is built from 15 residues. CDR1 and CDR2 from the germline V gene are SGHRS and YFSETQ. In the case of this clonotype: Its antigen remains unidentified.

In TCRdb, the RT-PCR reads were re-called with MiXCR into one record per CDR3 protein. The sample has hundreds of thousands of distinct CDR3 sequences; 18% are singletons. The chain recombines TRBV5-1 with TRBJ1-4, with 8 bases aligning to TRBD1. This clonotype originated in a man aged 45 to 65 who received an inactivated influenza vaccine. The sample in question was PBMCs from blood, obtained roughly 5 days after vaccination. As DNA, the CDR3 is TGCGCCAGCAGCAGTAGACAGGGGTGGAATGAAAAACTGTTTTTT. Translation: CASSSRQGWNEKLFF.